Below are 7 T cell receptor beta chains sequenced from a single sample in a study of graft-versus-host responses after intestinal transplantation. Their antigen targets remain unknown. Data came from immunoSEQ multiplex PCR; TCRdb stores just in-frame clones and leaves some out. The table records 65,000 to 90,000 clones, around 92% of them present only once. Specimen: unstimulated CD8+ T cells sorted from spleen or lymph node cells, collected before transplant. The receptors were gathered from a human donor who was the organ donor for an intestinal transplant.

The V and J genes are TRBV27 and TRBJ2-7; a weak D match, TRBD1 (6 bases). The V end was cut by 6 bases, the J end by 3 bases, with 9 bases between. This CDR3 has 12 residues. CDR1 and CDR2 (germline): MNHEY, SMNVEV (reference sequence). The CDR3 loop reads CASRDRSYEQYF. The CDR3 bases are TGTGCCAGCAGGGACAGAAGCTACGAGCAGTACTTC.

The V and J genes are TRBV7-9 and TRBJ1-1; no clear D. V lost 5 bases and J lost 2, with 6 bases in between. Per germline, CDR1 SEHNR and CDR2 FQNEAQ (reference sequence). This CDR3 has 12 amino acids. CDR3 in DNA: TGTGCCAGCAGCGGAGTCAACACTGAAGCTTTCTTT. Encoded protein: CASSGVNTEAFF.

CDR3 DNA: TGCGCCAGCAGCCAAGGGGGGGGAGGTGGGGCCAACGTCCTGACTTTC. Translated: CASSQGGGGGANVLTF. The chain joins TRBV4-3 to TRBJ2-6, with 7 nucleotides matching TRBD2. Germline-derived CDR1 and CDR2 are LGHNA and YSLEER. The CDR3 runs to 16 residues. Trimming removed 1 base from V and 3 bases from J; junction bases left unmatched: 3.

The chain couples TRBV6-1 to TRBJ1-1; D uncertain. V lost 2 bases and J lost 10, with 11 bases in between. This CDR3 region has 12 residues. The germline V gene has CDR1 MNHNS and CDR2 SASEGT. The CDR3 DNA sequence: TGTGCCAGCAGTGAACCCCCTTCTTTAGCTTTCTTT. Amino acids: CASSEPPSLAFF.

The V and J genes are TRBV7-9 and TRBJ1-4, with TRBD1 matching over 11 bases. CDR1 is SEHNR and CDR2 is FQNEAQ in the germline V gene (reference sequence). The CDR3 has 17 residues. V trimming: 10 bases; J trimming: 4 bases; junction bases outside the gene matches: 14. The CDR3 here is CATTQPGQGGNNEKLFF. The CDR3 DNA is TGTGCCACTACTCAACCGGGACAGGGGGGTAATAATGAAAAACTGTTTTTT. Using reference TRBV7-9 and TRBJ1-4 for the parts outside the CDR3, the full variable domain is DTGVSQNPRHKITKRGQNVTFRCDPISEHNRLYWYRQTLGQGPEFLTYFQNEAQLEKSRLLSDRFSAERPKGSFSTLEIQRTEQGDSAMYLCATTQPGQGGNNEKLFFGSGTQLSVL.

V gene TRBV2 combines with J gene TRBJ2-1; 13 bases line up with TRBD2. V lost 7 bases, J lost 1 base, and 16 bases stayed unmatched. CDR1 and CDR2 from the germline V gene are SNHLY and FYNNEI. This CDR3 is built from 20 residues. CDR3 bases: TGTGCCAGCACGCACCCGACTAGCGGGGGGCCGCAACCTTCCTACAATGAGCAGTTCTTC. This codes for CASTHPTSGGPQPSYNEQFF.

The genes are TRBV27 and TRBJ2-5; tentatively, D is TRBD1 (5 bases). Germline values: CDR1 MNHEY, CDR2 SMNVEV (reference sequence). Deletions cut 6 bases from V and 2 bases from J, with 13 bases between. This CDR3 spans 14 amino acids. CDR3 DNA sequence: TGTGCCAGCAGCCCCATCGACAGTCAAGAGACCCAGTACTTC. As protein: CASSPIDSQETQYF.